This T cell receptor (beta chain) is from a study of T cell responses to AZD1222 COVID-19 vaccine. Study-level findings and limits: Unmutated variant regions are reportedly the target of nearly half of TCRs that are spike-specific.

Clones were sequenced by immunoSEQ multiplex PCR, and TCRdb holds only the in-frame ones, with some missing. The sample comprises 120,000 or so clones, 92% of which are singletons, and 1.5% to 2% rests with the top ten. This CDR3 has 13 amino acids. Trimming cost V 1 base and J 2 bases, with 5 bases left between them. Germline values: CDR1 SGHAT, CDR2 FQNNGV. As regards this clone: The antigen is unknown.

The clonotype originates from an adult in good health. This material consisted of peripheral blood, taken on day 0 of AZD1222 vaccination. The rearrangement uses TRBV11-2 and TRBJ1-1; D is undetermined. The DNA for the CDR3 is TGTGCCAGCAGCTTAGGTTACAACACTGAAGCTTTCTTT. It yields the protein CASSLGYNTEAFF.